This entry lists 8 T cell receptor beta chains sequenced from one sample in a study of OX40 agonist ivuxolimab in advanced cancers. Profiled with immunoSEQ multiplex PCR; TCRdb holds only in-frame clones, not every one. Among around 13,000 clones listed, over 75% were seen once. This specimen consisted of CD4+ or CD8+ T cells sorted from blood, obtained in a trial of the OX40 agonist ivuxolimab. The receptor set was obtained from an adult with an advanced solid tumor such as melanoma, head and neck, liver or kidney cancer.

V is TRBV18 and J is TRBJ2-1; 9 bases align to TRBD2. Germline assignment: CDR1 KGHSH and CDR2 LQKENI. J gave up 6 bases and V 0 bases, and 3 bases lay outside the gene matches. The CDR3 runs to 15 residues. This CDR3 is CASSPPGTSINEQFF. The CDR3 region has the DNA TGTGCCAGCTCACCACCCGGGACTAGCATCAATGAGCAGTTCTTC.

The V call is TRBV30, the J call TRBJ2-1; a weak D match, TRBD2 (5 bases). The CDR3 spans 12 residues. Germline V gene lookup returns CDR1 GTSNPN and CDR2 SVGIG (reference sequence). V lost 3 bases and J lost 7, with 10 bases in between. CDR3 residues: CAWSALGNEQFF. Here the CDR3 DNA reads TGTGCCTGGAGCGCACTAGGGAATGAGCAGTTCTTC.

This clone has only one observation. V and J are TRBV27 and TRBJ2-7; 11 positions match TRBD2. The germline CDR1 and CDR2 sequences are MNHEY and SMNVEV (reference sequence). J gave up 1 base and V 3 bases, and 5 bases lay outside the gene matches. The CDR3 contains 16 residues. The CDR3 bases are TGTGCCAGCAGTTTCTATAGCGGGGGGGCATCCTACGAGCAGTACTTC. Translation: CASSFYSGGASYEQYF.

The chain uses TRBV7-2 and TRBJ2-1; no clear D. In germline, CDR1 is SGHTA, CDR2 FQGNSA. V shed 5 bases and J shed 10 bases, with 9 bases lying between them. This CDR3 is 11 amino acids long. CDR3 residues: CASSLGWEQFF. CDR3 sequence (DNA): TGTGCCAGCAGCCTGGGGTGGGAGCAGTTCTTC.

The chain uses TRBV4-2 and TRBJ2-7; D is possibly TRBD1 (6 bases). V was pared by 6 bases and J by 3 bases, with 18 bases between. This CDR3 region has 15 residues. Germline V lookup: CDR1 LGHNA, CDR2 YNFKEQ. CDR3: CASSPGSGDHYEQYF. DNA for the CDR3: TGTGCCAGCAGTCCCGGGTCAGGGGACCACTACGAGCAGTACTTC.

The chain has TRBV10-2 and TRBJ2-1, with D possibly TRBD2 on 5 matching bases. The CDR3 is 14 amino acids. CDR1 and CDR2 (germline): WSHSY, SAAADI. Trimming left V 2 bases short and J 4 bases short, with 9 bases between. CDR3 coding DNA: TGCGCCAGCAGTGAGGTAGCGAGGTACAATGAGCAGTTCTTC. Its translation is CASSEVARYNEQFF.

This clone was observed a single time. The chain recombines TRBV19 with TRBJ2-6, with no clear D. The CDR3 has 12 residues. Germline-derived CDR1 and CDR2 are LNHDA and SQIVND (reference sequence). Trimming shortened V by 6 bases and J by 0 bases, and 0 bases separated the two germline ends. For the CDR3, the DNA is TGTGCCAGTAGCTCTGGGGCCAACGTCCTGACTTTC. This codes for CASSSGANVLTF.

The chain has TRBV7-9 and TRBJ2-7; D is possibly TRBD2 (5 bases). V was shortened by 2 bases and J by 3 bases, with 20 bases between the two germline ends. CDR1 and CDR2 from the germline V gene are SEHNR and FQNEAQ (reference sequence). CDR3 length: 17 amino acids. The CDR3 here is CASSLTPGSGPFYEQYF. The CDR3 coding sequence is TGTGCCAGCAGCTTAACCCCGGGATCTGGTCCGTTCTACGAGCAGTACTTC.